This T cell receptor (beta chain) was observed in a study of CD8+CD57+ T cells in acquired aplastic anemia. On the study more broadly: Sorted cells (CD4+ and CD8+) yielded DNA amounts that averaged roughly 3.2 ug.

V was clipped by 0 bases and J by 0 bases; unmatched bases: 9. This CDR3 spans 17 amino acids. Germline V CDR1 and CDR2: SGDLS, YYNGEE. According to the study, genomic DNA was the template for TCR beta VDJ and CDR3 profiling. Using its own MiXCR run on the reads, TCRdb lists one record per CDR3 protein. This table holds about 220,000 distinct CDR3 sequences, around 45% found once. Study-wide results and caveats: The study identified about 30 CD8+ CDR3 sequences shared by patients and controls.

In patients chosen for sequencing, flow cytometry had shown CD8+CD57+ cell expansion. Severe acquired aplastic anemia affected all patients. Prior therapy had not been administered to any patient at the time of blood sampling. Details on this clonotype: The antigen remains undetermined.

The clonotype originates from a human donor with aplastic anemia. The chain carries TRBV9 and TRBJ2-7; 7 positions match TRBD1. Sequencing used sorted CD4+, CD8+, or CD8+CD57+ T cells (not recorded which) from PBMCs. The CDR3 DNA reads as TGTGCCAGCAGCGTAGGCGAAGGGGGCGCAAGCTCCTACGAGCAGTACTTC. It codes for CASSVGEGGASSYEQYF.